This T cell receptor (beta chain) is drawn from a study of cytomegalovirus exposure and HLA in healthy donors. Study results and limitations: One cluster of highly shared sequence variants probably arose as a sequencing artifact. Per a prior analysis, the majority of TCR beta V segments were productive roughly 87% or roughly 30% of the time.

V lost 3 bases to trimming and J lost 1 base; unmatched junction nucleotides: 3. Germline-derived CDR1 and CDR2 are SGHDT and YYEEEE. The CDR3 is 14 amino acids. For this clone: Its matching antigen is unknown.

13 Jbeta primers and 60 Vbeta primers were used for the PCR. Data came from immunoSEQ multiplex PCR; TCRdb stores just in-frame clones and leaves some out. The top ten clones hold 8% of a sample with about 240,000 clones, 75% to 85% of them seen once. This chain uses TRBV5-6 with TRBJ1-1, with 7 bases fitting TRBD1. The specimen was PBMCs. This clonotype was obtained from a woman aged 55 to 70 in good health and CMV-seropositive. CDR3 bases: TGTGCCAGCAGCTCGGGACAGACGAACACTGAAGCTTTCTTT. As protein: CASSSGQTNTEAFF.